The 32 T cell receptor beta chains given below trace back to one sample, sequenced in a study of spatial heterogeneity in lung cancer. Study conclusions and caveats: One measure, the expanded intratumoral alpha and beta TCR count, tracked tumor mutation counts.

Time point denoted: sample taken at primary tumor resection. These TCRs' antigens remain unknown. TCRdb passed the 5' RACE reads through MiXCR, listing each CDR3 protein once. The table lists 100,000 to 110,000 distinct CDR3 sequences, approximately 4.4% of them singletons. Sequencing was performed on lung tumor tissue, taken at surgery. These receptors all come from a male donor with early-stage non-small cell lung cancer.

This clonotype was seen at least ten times. The chain links TRBV20-1 to TRBJ2-7, with TRBD2 matching 10 bases. The CDR3 has 12 amino acids. V gave up 8 bases and J gave up 5 bases; unmatched junction bases: 6. The germline V gene encodes CDR1 DFQATT and CDR2 SNEGSKA (reference sequence). CDR3 amino acids: CSMLAGVNEQYF. For the CDR3, the DNA is TGCAGTATGCTAGCGGGAGTCAACGAGCAGTACTTC.

The chain's CDR3 is CSAREKTSLSYEQYF. In nucleotides, the CDR3 is TGCAGTGCTAGAGAAAAGACTAGTCTATCCTACGAGCAGTACTTC. The chain employs TRBV20-1 and TRBJ2-7, with D perhaps matching TRBD2 (6 bases). The CDR3 has 15 amino acids. In germline, CDR1 is DFQATT, CDR2 SNEGSKA (reference sequence). V lost 0 bases and J lost 1, with 13 bases in between.

In this sample, this clonotype turned up many times. The rearrangement joins TRBV20-1 to TRBJ2-3, with D perhaps TRBD1 (6 bases). The V gene's germline CDR1 is DFQATT and CDR2 SNEGSKA (reference sequence). The CDR3 spans 13 residues. The V end was cut by 3 bases, the J end by 7 bases, with 14 bases between. This CDR3 reads CSASPPGHHTQYF. CDR3 nucleotide sequence: TGCAGTGCTAGTCCCCCGGGACACCATACGCAGTATTTT.

This clonotype has ten or more counts. This CDR3 is CSARDRGTADPYEQYF. The CDR3 DNA follows: TGCAGTGCTAGAGATCGTGGGACAGCCGATCCCTACGAGCAGTACTTC. The chain couples TRBV20-1 to TRBJ2-7; 7 bases fit TRBD1. The ends lost 0 bases at V and 2 bases at J; junction bases unmatched: 10. The CDR3 loop spans 16 amino acids. Germline CDR1 reads DFQATT; CDR2 reads SNEGSKA (reference sequence).

This clonotype was seen many times. The rearrangement joins TRBV12-3 or TRBV12-4 to TRBJ2-2; a possible D gene is TRBD1 (5 bases). The CDR3 covers 15 residues. Deletions cut 5 bases from V and 6 bases from J, with 16 bases between. The CDR3 DNA sequence: TGTGCCAGCAGTGTACACAGGTTTGAGGCCGGGGAGCTGTTTTTT. Translating it yields CASSVHRFEAGELFF.

This clonotype was picked up many times. The J gene is TRBJ2-5, the V gene TRBV11-2, with D unclear. CDR3 size: 11 residues. V dropped 0 bases and J dropped 7 bases, with 3 bases sitting between them. CDR1 SGHAT and CDR2 FQNNGV come from the germline V gene. This chain's CDR3 is CASSLEGTQYF. In nucleotides, the CDR3 is TGTGCCAGCAGCTTAGAGGGGACCCAGTACTTC.

This clonotype was seen at least ten times. V gene TRBV29-1 combines with J gene TRBJ2-3; D is perhaps TRBD1 (5 bases). The length of the CDR3 is 10 residues. Germline loops: CDR1 SQVTM, CDR2 ANQGSEA. V lost 5 bases and J lost 9, with 9 bases in between. This CDR3 reads CSVLKGTQYF. The CDR3 DNA is TGCAGCGTTCTTAAGGGGACGCAGTATTTT.

The sample holds many counts of this clonotype. This rearrangement joins TRBV5-1 to TRBJ1-1; maybe TRBD1 (6 bases). Trimming took 0 bases from V and 1 from J, leaving 10 bases between them. In germline, CDR1 is SGHRS, CDR2 YFSETQ. The CDR3 loop spans 15 amino acids. The CDR3 sequence is CASSLAGAGNTEAFF. CDR3 in DNA: TGCGCCAGCAGCTTGGCAGGGGCAGGGAACACTGAAGCTTTCTTT.

This chain connects TRBV28 to TRBJ1-5, with D possibly TRBD1 on 5 matching bases. The V gene's germline CDR1 is MDHEN and CDR2 SYDVKM. V was shortened by 6 bases and J by 3 bases, with 15 bases between the two germline ends. The CDR3 totals 15 residues. The CDR3 DNA sequence: TGTGCCAGCAGCTTGGGGGGAATCCCCAATCAGCCCCAGCATTTT. Protein: CASSLGGIPNQPQHF.

This clonotype was detected only a few times. The CDR3 DNA sequence: TGTGCCAGCAGCTTAGAAGGGAGTTGGCTAAATGAGCAGTTCTTC. Translated: CASSLEGSWLNEQFF. The J gene is TRBJ2-1, the V gene TRBV7-9; tentatively, D is TRBD2 (5 bases). Deletions cut 1 base from V and 7 bases from J, with 14 bases between. This CDR3 spans 15 amino acids. Germline lookup yields CDR1 SEHNR and CDR2 FQNEAQ (reference sequence).

This clonotype was detected ten times or more. The J gene is TRBJ2-7, the V gene TRBV11-2; TRBD1 aligns across 9 bases. The CDR3 contains 17 residues. After removal of 5 bases from V and 3 bases from J, the junction contained 14 bases not matched to a gene. Germline V gives CDR1 SGHAT, CDR2 FQNNGV. CDR3 residues: CASSPINRGRTNYEQYF. CDR3 in DNA: TGTGCCAGCAGCCCAATCAACAGGGGGCGGACAAACTACGAGCAGTACTTC.

This clonotype was seen many times. This chain joins TRBV6-1 and TRBJ1-5; TRBD1 might be the D (5 bases). Deletions cut 3 bases from V and 5 bases from J, with 35 bases between. The CDR3 extends over 22 amino acids. Germline V gene data show CDR1 as MNHNS and CDR2 as SASEGT. The CDR3 nucleotides are TGTGCCAGCAGTGAGGGTTCAGCGGGACGCACTATGAGGGTCAATATTTATCAGCCCCAGCATTTT. Residues: CASSEGSAGRTMRVNIYQPQHF.

This clonotype has ten or more counts. The CDR3, as DNA: TGTGCCAGCAGGATGACAGGGATGTATGGCTACACCTTC. It yields the protein CASRMTGMYGYTF. This chain links TRBV12-3 or TRBV12-4 with TRBJ1-2; TRBD1 matches at 7 bases. With V trimmed by 6 bases and J by 5 bases, 6 bases remained unmatched. This CDR3 is 13 amino acids long.

This clonotype was seen at least ten times. The V gene is TRBV6-6, the J gene TRBJ1-6, with a weak D call TRBD1 (6 bases). From germline, CDR1 is MNHNY and CDR2 SVGAGI (reference sequence). The CDR3 extends over 19 amino acids. V lost 2 bases to trimming and J lost 0 bases, with 17 bases between them. In DNA form, the CDR3 reads TGTGCCAGCAGTTACCCACAAGACAGGTTGAGCTCCTATAATTCACCCCTCCACTTT. Protein: CASSYPQDRLSSYNSPLHF.

This clonotype was counted only a few times. The chain carries TRBV27 and TRBJ2-2, with 7 bases that match TRBD2. Germline CDR1 MNHEY, CDR2 SMNVEV (reference sequence). V was clipped by 6 bases and J by 2 bases; unmatched bases: 3. The CDR3 is 14 amino acids. The CDR3 nucleotides read TGTGCCAGCAGAGAGCGGGAAAACACCGGGGAGCTGTTTTTT. Translating gives CASRERENTGELFF.

This clonotype was picked up many times. The chain carries TRBV6-5 and TRBJ2-5; D unresolved. The germline V gene has CDR1 MNHEY and CDR2 SVGAGI. CDR3 length equals 14 residues. Trimming took 7 bases from V and 2 from J, leaving 14 bases between them. CDR3 loop: CASKAGNVQETQYF. The CDR3 nucleotides are TGTGCCAGCAAAGCAGGAAACGTACAAGAGACCCAGTACTTC.

This clonotype was seen many times. The chain joins TRBV29-1 to TRBJ2-7; no reliable D call. Trimming removed 4 bases at V and 0 bases at J, with 10 bases between. This CDR3 is built from 13 residues. CDR1 is SQVTM and CDR2 is ANQGSEA in the germline V gene. CDR3 amino acids: CSVGIPSSYEQYF. The CDR3 nucleotides read TGCAGCGTTGGTATCCCCAGCTCCTACGAGCAGTACTTC.

This clonotype was detected many times. The chain combines TRBV2 with TRBJ2-7; D possibly corresponds to TRBD2 (6 bases). V was cut by 7 bases and J by 3 bases, with 25 bases left in between. This CDR3 contains 17 residues. CDR1 is SNHLY and CDR2 is FYNNEI in the germline V gene. DNA for the CDR3: TGTGCCAGCACCCTATGGACTACCCAGTCGGCCCTCTACGAGCAGTACTTC. Its protein product is CASTLWTTQSALYEQYF.

In this sample, this clonotype turned up a few times. The chain has TRBV29-1 and TRBJ2-7, with unresolved D. Germline CDR1 SQVTM, CDR2 ANQGSEA. The V end lost 6 bases, the J end lost 5 bases, and 11 bases lay between the germline ends. The CDR3 is 11 residues long. This chain's CDR3 is CSVELGHEQYF. CDR3 DNA sequence: TGCAGCGTGGAATTGGGCCACGAGCAGTACTTC.

This clonotype was picked up a small number of times. The chain joins TRBV28 to TRBJ1-1; D unresolved. Germline CDR1 MDHEN, CDR2 SYDVKM. The CDR3 loop spans 17 amino acids. V was pared by 4 bases and J by 0 bases, with 18 bases between. CDR3 nucleotide sequence: TGTGCCAGCAGTTCCTTCGGGGTGACGACGATGAACACTGAAGCTTTCTTT. Protein: CASSSFGVTTMNTEAFF.

This clonotype was recorded many times. The chain combines TRBV27 with TRBJ2-4; D possibly corresponds to TRBD1 (5 bases). The CDR3 runs to 15 residues. Per germline, CDR1 MNHEY and CDR2 SMNVEV (reference sequence). V was pared by 5 bases and J by 0 bases, with 11 bases between. The CDR3 DNA reads as TGTGCCAGCAGTCCCCTGGACAAAGCCAAAAACATTCAGTACTTC. Translation: CASSPLDKAKNIQYF.

This clonotype has ten or more counts. The V and J genes are TRBV2 and TRBJ1-2, with no clear D. Trimming took off 4 bases at V and 5 bases at J, with 11 bases between the two ends. Germline V gene data show CDR1 as SNHLY and CDR2 as FYNNEI. This CDR3 comprises 13 residues. In nucleotides, the CDR3 is TGTGCCAGCAGTGCGTTAACCCCGTATGGCTACACCTTC. Protein sequence: CASSALTPYGYTF.

There are many counts of this clonotype. The chain links TRBV5-1 to TRBJ2-2, with 8 nucleotides matching TRBD2. The V segment lost 0 bases and the J segment 6 bases; nucleotides outside the gene matches: 4. The CDR3 runs 15 residues. The germline V gene has CDR1 SGHRS and CDR2 YFSETQ. The CDR3 sequence: CASSLDVGRAGELFF. DNA for the CDR3: TGCGCCAGCAGCTTGGATGTCGGGAGGGCCGGGGAGCTGTTTTTT. Full variable domain (remainder filled in from reference TRBV5-1 and TRBJ2-2): KAGVTQTPRYLIKTRGQQVTLSCSPISGHRSVSWYQQTPGQGLQFLFEYFSETQRNKGNFPGRFSGRQFSNSRSEMNVSTLELGDSALYLCASSLDVGRAGELFFGEGSRLTVL.

This clonotype was observed many times. The chain links TRBV2 to TRBJ1-1; TRBD1 might be the D (6 bases). CDR3 size: 16 residues. Germline CDR1 reads SNHLY; CDR2 reads FYNNEI. V was clipped by 1 base and J by 6 bases, with 18 bases between them. CDR3 sequence reads: CASSEDRLGAGAEAFF. CDR3 DNA: TGTGCCAGCAGTGAAGACAGGTTGGGTGCAGGGGCTGAAGCTTTCTTT.

V usage is TRBV28 and J usage is TRBJ1-3; no clear D. The V gene lost 3 bases and the J gene lost 3 bases, with 6 bases spanning the gap. The CDR3 is 13 residues long. Germline CDR1 and CDR2: MDHEN and SYDVKM. CDR3 amino acids: CASSFGSGNTIYF. CDR3 nucleotides: TGTGCCAGCAGTTTCGGGAGTGGAAACACCATATATTTT.

This clonotype was detected many times. The chain recombines TRBV5-1 with TRBJ2-7; a possible D gene is TRBD2 (6 bases). This CDR3 has 14 residues. Looked up from germline, CDR1 is SGHRS and CDR2 is YFSETQ. V lost 0 bases and J lost 5, with 12 bases in between. Here the CDR3 DNA reads TGCGCCAGCAGCTTGGCTAGCGCGGTCGACGAGCAGTACTTC. This codes for CASSLASAVDEQYF.

This clonotype came up many times. The CDR3 reads CASSWMTPDDEQFF. CDR3 nucleotides: TGTGCCAGCAGCTGGATGACTCCGGACGATGAGCAGTTCTTC. The genes are TRBV28 and TRBJ2-1; D is unclear. The CDR3 sequence is 14 residues long. Trimming took off 6 bases at V and 8 bases at J, with 17 bases between the two ends. Germline CDR1 reads MDHEN; CDR2 reads SYDVKM. Together with reference TRBV28 and TRBJ2-1, the CDR3 gives the full variable domain: DVKVTQSSRYLVKRTGEKVFLECVQDMDHENMFWYRQDPGLGLRLIYFSYDVKMKEKGDIPEGYSVSREKKERFSLILESASTNQTSMYLCASSWMTPDDEQFFGPGTRLTVL.

In this sample, this clonotype turned up many times. The rearrangement links TRBV4-1 to TRBJ1-3; D unclear. Trimming cost V 1 base and J 0 bases, with 7 bases left between them. From germline, CDR1 is MGHRA and CDR2 YSYEKL. The CDR3 contains 15 residues. The DNA for the CDR3 is TGCGCCAGCAGCCAAGGTCAATTCTCTGGAAACACCATATATTTT. Its protein product is CASSQGQFSGNTIYF.

This clonotype was recorded many times. This rearrangement joins TRBV20-1 to TRBJ1-2; possibly TRBD1 for D (5 bases). V was trimmed by 0 bases and J by 10 bases, leaving 15 bases between them. The CDR3 sequence is 13 residues long. Per germline, CDR1 DFQATT and CDR2 SNEGSKA (reference sequence). DNA of the CDR3: TGCAGTGCTAGAGATCAGGGTGTGGGGTCCTACACCTTC. It specifies CSARDQGVGSYTF.

This clonotype was detected many times. V is TRBV28 and J is TRBJ2-1, with D perhaps TRBD2 (5 bases). CDR1 is MDHEN, CDR2 SYDVKM, per germline. The ends were cut back, 6 bases at V and 5 bases at J, with 14 bases in the middle. This CDR3 is 14 amino acids long. CDR3 nucleotide sequence: TGTGCCAGCAGCAGAGGGCCCCGCAACAATGAGCAGTTCTTC. This gives the protein CASSRGPRNNEQFF.

This clonotype was recorded at least ten times. This chain joins TRBV28 and TRBJ1-3, with a possible D match to TRBD1 (5 bases). Germline V gives CDR1 MDHEN, CDR2 SYDVKM. The germline V and J ends were trimmed by 2 bases and 0 bases, with 11 bases remaining between them. The CDR3 is 16 amino acids. The CDR3 is CASSLRGGASGNTIYF. The CDR3 DNA reads TGTGCCAGCAGTTTACGGGGCGGGGCCTCTGGAAACACCATATATTTT.

This clonotype was found many times. J is TRBJ2-7 and V is TRBV4-1; D uncertain. The germline V gene has CDR1 MGHRA and CDR2 YSYEKL. This CDR3 has 13 amino acids. V gave up 10 bases and J gave up 5 bases, with 18 bases separating them. CDR3 residues: CAIRMGVGNEQYF. CDR3 DNA sequence: TGCGCCATCAGGATGGGCGTGGGTAACGAGCAGTACTTC.